This TCR beta chain was documented in a study of T cells in Graves' hyperthyroidism and ophthalmopathy. Study findings and constraints: Before onset, by a median of approximately 6.8 months, the model predicted ophthalmopathy. Blood also showed most of the thyroid clonotypes that were expanded above 0.001.

The CDR3 covers 13 residues. V was clipped by 3 bases and J by 7 bases, with 13 bases between them. Germline V CDR1 and CDR2: SGHRS, YFSETQ. The PBMCs studied were ones that came from approximately 9.9 ml fresh peripheral blood. This clonotype was detected a few times. The antigen remains undetermined. TCR beta CDR3 region amplification was performed from RNA transcripts. Carried out on the TCR CDR3, a first-round RT-PCR used the HTBI primer set. TCRdb independently ran MiXCR on the multiplex PCR reads; one entry per CDR3 protein. Altogether approximately 710,000 distinct CDR3 sequences are present, about 18% being singletons, with the ten largest covering roughly a sixth.

Sequenced input: blood. The clonotype was recovered from a man in his forties or fifties with Graves' hyperthyroidism. This chain joins TRBV5-1 and TRBJ1-1, with a tentative D call TRBD1 (5 bases). The CDR3 nucleotides are TGCGCCAGCAGCTGGATTACAGGAGGTGAAGCTTTCTTT. Translation: CASSWITGGEAFF.